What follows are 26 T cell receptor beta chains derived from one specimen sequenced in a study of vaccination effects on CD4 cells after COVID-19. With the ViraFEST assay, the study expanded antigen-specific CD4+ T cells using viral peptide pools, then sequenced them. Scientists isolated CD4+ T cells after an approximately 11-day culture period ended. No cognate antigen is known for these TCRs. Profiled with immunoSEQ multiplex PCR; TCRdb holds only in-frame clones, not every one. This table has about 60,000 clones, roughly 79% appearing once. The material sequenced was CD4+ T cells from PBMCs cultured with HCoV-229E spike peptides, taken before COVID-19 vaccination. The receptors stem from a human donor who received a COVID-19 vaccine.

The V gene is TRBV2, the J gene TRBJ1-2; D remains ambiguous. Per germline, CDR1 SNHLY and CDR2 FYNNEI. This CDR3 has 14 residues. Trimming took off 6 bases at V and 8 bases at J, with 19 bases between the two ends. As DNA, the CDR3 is TGTGCCAGCAGAACGACGTGGTCCTCCGACGGCTACACCTTC. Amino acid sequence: CASRTTWSSDGYTF.

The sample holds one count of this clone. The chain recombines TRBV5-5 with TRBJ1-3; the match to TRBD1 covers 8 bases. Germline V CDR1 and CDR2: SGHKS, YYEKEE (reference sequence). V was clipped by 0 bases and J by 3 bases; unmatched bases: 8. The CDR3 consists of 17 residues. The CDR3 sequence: CASSLGPGTGLGNTIYF. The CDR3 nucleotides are TGTGCCAGCAGCTTGGGCCCCGGGACAGGCCTTGGAAACACCATATATTTT. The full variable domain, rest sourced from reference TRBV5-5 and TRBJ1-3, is DAGVTQSPTHLIKTRGQQVTLRCSPISGHKSVSWYQQVLGQGPQFIFQYYEKEERGRGNFPDRFSARQFPNYSSELNVNALLLGDSALYLCASSLGPGTGLGNTIYFGEGSWLTVV.

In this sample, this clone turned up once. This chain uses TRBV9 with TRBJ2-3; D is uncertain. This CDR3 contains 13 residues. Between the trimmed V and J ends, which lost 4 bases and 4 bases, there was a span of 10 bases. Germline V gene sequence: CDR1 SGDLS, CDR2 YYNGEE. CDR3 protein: CASSYLGPDTQYF. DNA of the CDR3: TGTGCCAGCAGCTATCTAGGGCCAGATACGCAGTATTTT. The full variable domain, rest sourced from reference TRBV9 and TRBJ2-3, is DSGVTQTPKHLITATGQRVTLRCSPRSGDLSVYWYQQSLDQGLQFLIQYYNGEERAKGNILERFSAQQFPDLHSELNLSSLELGDSALYFCASSYLGPDTQYFGPGTRLTVL.

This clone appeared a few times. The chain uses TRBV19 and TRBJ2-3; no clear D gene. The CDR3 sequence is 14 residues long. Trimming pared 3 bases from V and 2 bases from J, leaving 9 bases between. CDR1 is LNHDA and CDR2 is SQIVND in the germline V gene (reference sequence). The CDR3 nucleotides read TGTGCCAGTAGTATGGAAGGGAACACAGATACGCAGTATTTT. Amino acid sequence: CASSMEGNTDTQYF.

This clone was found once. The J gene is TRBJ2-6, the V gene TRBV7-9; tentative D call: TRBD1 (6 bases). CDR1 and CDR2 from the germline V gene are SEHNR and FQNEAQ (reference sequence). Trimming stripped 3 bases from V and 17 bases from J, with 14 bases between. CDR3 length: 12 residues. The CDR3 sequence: CASSFLQGLVTF. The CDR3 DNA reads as TGTGCCAGCAGCTTTCTACAGGGCCTCGTGACTTTC.

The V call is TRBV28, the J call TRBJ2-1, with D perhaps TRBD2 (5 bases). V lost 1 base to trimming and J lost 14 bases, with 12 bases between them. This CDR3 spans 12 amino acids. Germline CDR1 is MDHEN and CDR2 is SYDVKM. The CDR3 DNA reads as TGTGCCAGCAGTTTATTAAGCGGTCGCGAGTTCTTC. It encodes CASSLLSGREFF. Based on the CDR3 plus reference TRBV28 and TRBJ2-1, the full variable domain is DVKVTQSSRYLVKRTGEKVFLECVQDMDHENMFWYRQDPGLGLRLIYFSYDVKMKEKGDIPEGYSVSREKKERFSLILESASTNQTSMYLCASSLLSGREFFGPGTRLTVL.

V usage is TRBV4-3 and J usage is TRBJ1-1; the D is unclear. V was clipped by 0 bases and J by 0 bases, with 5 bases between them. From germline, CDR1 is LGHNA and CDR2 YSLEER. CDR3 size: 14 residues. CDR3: CASSQESMNTEAFF. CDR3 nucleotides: TGCGCCAGCAGCCAAGAATCAATGAACACTGAAGCTTTCTTT.

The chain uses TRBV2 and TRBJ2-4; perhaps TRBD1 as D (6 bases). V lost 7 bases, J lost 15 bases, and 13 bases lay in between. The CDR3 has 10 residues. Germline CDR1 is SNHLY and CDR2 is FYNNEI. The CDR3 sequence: CASTGTWAYF. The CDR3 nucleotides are TGTGCCAGCACCGGGACATGGGCGTACTTC.

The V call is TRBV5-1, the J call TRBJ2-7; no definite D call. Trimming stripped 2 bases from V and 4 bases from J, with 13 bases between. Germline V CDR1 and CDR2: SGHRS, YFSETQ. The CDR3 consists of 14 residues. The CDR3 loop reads CASSFGLEGYEQYV. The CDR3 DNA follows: TGCGCCAGCAGCTTCGGTTTAGAAGGATACGAGCAGTACGTC.

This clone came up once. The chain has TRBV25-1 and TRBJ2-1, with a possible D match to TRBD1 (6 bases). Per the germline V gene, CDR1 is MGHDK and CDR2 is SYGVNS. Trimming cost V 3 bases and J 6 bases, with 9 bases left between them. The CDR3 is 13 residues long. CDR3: CASSEDSPNEQFF. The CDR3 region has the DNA TGTGCCAGCAGTGAGGACAGTCCCAATGAGCAGTTCTTC. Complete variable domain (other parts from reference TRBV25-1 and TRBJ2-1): EADIYQTPRYLVIGTGKKITLECSQTMGHDKMYWYQQDPGMELHLIHYSYGVNSTEKGDLSSESTVSRIRTEHFPLTLESARPSHTSQYLCASSEDSPNEQFFGPGTRLTVL.

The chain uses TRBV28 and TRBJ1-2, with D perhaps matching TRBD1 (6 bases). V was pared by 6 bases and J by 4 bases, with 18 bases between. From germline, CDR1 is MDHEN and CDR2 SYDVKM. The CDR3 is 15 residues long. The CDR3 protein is CASSSRGGGFYGYTF. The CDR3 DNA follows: TGTGCCAGCAGCTCCCGGGGAGGGGGGTTCTATGGCTACACCTTC.

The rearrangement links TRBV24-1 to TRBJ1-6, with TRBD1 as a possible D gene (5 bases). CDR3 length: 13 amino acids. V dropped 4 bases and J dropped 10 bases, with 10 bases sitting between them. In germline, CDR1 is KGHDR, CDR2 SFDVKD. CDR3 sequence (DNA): TGTGCCACCAGTGACAGGGCGCAATCACCCCTCCACTTT. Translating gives CATSDRAQSPLHF.

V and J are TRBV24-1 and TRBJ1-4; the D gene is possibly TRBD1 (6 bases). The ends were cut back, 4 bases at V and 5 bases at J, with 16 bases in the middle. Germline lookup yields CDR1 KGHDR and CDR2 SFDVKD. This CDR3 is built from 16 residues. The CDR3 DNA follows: TGTGCCACCAGTGACCGAGCTACGGGGGCGAATGAAAAACTGTTTTTT. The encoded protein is CATSDRATGANEKLFF.

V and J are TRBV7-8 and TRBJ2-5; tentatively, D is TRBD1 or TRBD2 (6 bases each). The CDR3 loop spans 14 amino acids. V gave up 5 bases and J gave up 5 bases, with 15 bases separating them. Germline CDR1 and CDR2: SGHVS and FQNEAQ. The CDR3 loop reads CASSRWGAAETQYF. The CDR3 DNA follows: TGTGCCAGCAGCCGATGGGGGGCCGCGGAGACCCAGTACTTC.

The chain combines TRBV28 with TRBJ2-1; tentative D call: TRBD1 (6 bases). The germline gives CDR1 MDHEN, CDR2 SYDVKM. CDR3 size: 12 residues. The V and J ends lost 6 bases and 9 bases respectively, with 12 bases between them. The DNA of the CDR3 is TGTGCCAGCAGAATATTACAGGGTGAGCAGTTCTTC. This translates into CASRILQGEQFF.

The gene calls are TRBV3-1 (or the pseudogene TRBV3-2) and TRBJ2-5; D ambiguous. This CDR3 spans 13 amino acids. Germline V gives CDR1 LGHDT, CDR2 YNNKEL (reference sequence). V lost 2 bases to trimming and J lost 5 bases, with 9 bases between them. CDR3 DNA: TGTGCCAGCAGCCAACGTAGTCCGGAGACCCAGTACTTC. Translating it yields CASSQRSPETQYF.

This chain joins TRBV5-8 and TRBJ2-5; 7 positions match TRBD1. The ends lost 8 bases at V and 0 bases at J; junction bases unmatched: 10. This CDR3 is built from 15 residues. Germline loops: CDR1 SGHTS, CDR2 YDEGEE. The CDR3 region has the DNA TGTGCCAGTCTTCCGGGACAGAAGTACCAAGAGACCCAGTACTTC. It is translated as CASLPGQKYQETQYF.

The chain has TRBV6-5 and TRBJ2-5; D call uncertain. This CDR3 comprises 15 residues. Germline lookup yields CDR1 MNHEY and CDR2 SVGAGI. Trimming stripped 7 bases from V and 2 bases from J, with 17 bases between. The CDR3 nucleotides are TGTGCCAGCAAACTCCTAAGGGCAGGTCAAGAGACCCAGTACTTC. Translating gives CASKLLRAGQETQYF.

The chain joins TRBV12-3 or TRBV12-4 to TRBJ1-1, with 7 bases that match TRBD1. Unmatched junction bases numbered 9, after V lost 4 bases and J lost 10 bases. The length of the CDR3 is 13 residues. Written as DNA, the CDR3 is TGTGCCAGCAGTTGGGACAGAGGATTTGGAGCTTTCTTT. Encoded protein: CASSWDRGFGAFF.

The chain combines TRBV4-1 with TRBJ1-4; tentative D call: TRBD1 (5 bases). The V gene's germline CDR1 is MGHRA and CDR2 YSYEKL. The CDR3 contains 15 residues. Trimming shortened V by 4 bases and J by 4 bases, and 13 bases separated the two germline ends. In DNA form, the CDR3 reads TGCGCCAGCAGCCGGCCGGGACCGCTTAATGAAAAACTGTTTTTT. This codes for CASSRPGPLNEKLFF.

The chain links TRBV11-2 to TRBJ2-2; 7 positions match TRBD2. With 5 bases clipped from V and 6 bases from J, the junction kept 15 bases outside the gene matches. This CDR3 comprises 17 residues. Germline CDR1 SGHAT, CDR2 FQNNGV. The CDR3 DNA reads TGTGCCAGCAGCCCGAGGTTTCGCGGGGGACCGTCCGGGGAGCTGTTTTTT. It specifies CASSPRFRGGPSGELFF. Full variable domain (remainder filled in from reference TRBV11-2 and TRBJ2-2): EAGVAQSPRYKIIEKRQSVAFWCNPISGHATLYWYQQILGQGPKLLIQFQNNGVVDDSQLPKDRFSAERLKGVDSTLKIQPAKLEDSAVYLCASSPRFRGGPSGELFFGEGSRLTVL.

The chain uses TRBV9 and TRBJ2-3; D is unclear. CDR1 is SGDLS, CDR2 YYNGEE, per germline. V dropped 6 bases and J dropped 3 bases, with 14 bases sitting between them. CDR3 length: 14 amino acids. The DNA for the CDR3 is TGTGCCAGCACCGCGCGTCACTCGACAGATACGCAGTATTTT. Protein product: CASTARHSTDTQYF.

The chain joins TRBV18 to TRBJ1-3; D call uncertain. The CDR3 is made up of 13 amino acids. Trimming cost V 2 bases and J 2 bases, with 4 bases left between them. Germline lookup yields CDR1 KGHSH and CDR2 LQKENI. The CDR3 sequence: CASSPGAGNTIYF. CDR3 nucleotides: TGTGCCAGCTCACCAGGGGCTGGAAACACCATATATTTT.

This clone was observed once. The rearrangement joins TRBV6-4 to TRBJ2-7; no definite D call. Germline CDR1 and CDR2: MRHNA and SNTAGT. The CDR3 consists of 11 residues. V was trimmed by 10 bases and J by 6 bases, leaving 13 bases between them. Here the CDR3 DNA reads TGTGCCACGTACCCCAGTTCCGAGCAGTACGTC. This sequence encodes CATYPSSEQYV.

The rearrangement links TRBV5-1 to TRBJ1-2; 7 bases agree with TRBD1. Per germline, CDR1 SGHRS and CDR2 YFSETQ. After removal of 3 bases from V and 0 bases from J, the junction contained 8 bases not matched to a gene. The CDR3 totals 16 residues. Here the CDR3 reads CASSWGDRDSNYGYTF. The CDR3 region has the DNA TGCGCCAGCAGCTGGGGCGACAGGGACTCTAACTATGGCTACACCTTC.

The CDR3: CASDPGRGISYNEQFF. CDR3 DNA: TGTGCCAGCGACCCAGGTCGGGGGATTTCCTACAATGAGCAGTTCTTC. This chain uses TRBV6-6 with TRBJ2-1, with TRBD2 as a possible D gene (6 bases). The germline gives CDR1 MNHNY, CDR2 SVGAGI (reference sequence). The V end was cut by 8 bases, the J end by 1 base, with 18 bases between. There are 16 residues in the CDR3.